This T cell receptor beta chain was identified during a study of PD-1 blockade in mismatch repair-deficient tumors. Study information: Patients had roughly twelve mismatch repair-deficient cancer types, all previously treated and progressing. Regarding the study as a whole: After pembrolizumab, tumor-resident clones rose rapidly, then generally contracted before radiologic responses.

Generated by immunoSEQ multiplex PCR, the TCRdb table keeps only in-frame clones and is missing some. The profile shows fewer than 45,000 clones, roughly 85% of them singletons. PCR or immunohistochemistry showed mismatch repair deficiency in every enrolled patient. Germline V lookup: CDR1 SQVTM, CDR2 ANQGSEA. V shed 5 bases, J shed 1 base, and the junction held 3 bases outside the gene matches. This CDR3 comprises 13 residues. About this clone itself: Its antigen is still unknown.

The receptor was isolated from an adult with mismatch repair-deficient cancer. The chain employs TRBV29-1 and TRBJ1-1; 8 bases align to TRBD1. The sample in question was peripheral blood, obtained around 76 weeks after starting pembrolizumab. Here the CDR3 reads CSVPGTGNTEAFF. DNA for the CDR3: TGCAGCGTTCCCGGGACAGGGAACACTGAAGCTTTCTTT.